Presented here are 21 T cell receptor beta chains from one specimen sequenced in a study of control samples from healthy donors and cancer patients. Some clones are missing from TCRdb's copy, which holds only in-frame ones; the method was immunoSEQ multiplex PCR. Counted here are 68,000 or so clones, 83% occurring once; the ten biggest clones make up approximately 14%. Sequenced: blood. Receptor source: a man aged 55 to 70 in good health.

This clone has a handful of counts. CDR3 residues: CAISTGAGVGTDTQYF. The CDR3 DNA reads TGTGCCATCTCAACGGGGGCGGGAGTAGGGACAGATACGCAGTATTTT. The chain links TRBV10-3 to TRBJ2-3; maybe TRBD2 (7 bases). Germline CDR1 is ENHRY and CDR2 is SYGVKD. This CDR3 spans 16 amino acids. The germline V and J ends were trimmed by 8 bases and 3 bases, with 21 bases remaining between them.

This sequence joins TRBV5-4 and TRBJ2-1; 11 bases are shared with TRBD2. CDR3 length: 15 amino acids. V gave up 4 bases and J gave up 7 bases; unmatched junction bases: 7. In germline, CDR1 is SGHNT, CDR2 YYREEE (reference sequence). CDR3 amino acids: CASSRTGTSGNEQFF. DNA for the CDR3: TGTGCCAGCAGCCGTACCGGGACTAGCGGAAATGAGCAGTTCTTC.

The chain employs TRBV20-1 and TRBJ1-5; D not resolved. Per germline, CDR1 DFQATT and CDR2 SNEGSKA (reference sequence). Trimming stripped 3 bases from V and 2 bases from J, with 11 bases between. The CDR3 is 14 amino acids. The CDR3 reads CSASWGIGNQPQHF. In DNA form, the CDR3 reads TGCAGTGCTAGTTGGGGAATCGGCAATCAGCCCCAGCATTTT.

This clone was recorded many times. The J gene is TRBJ2-7, the V gene TRBV29-1, with D possibly matching TRBD2 (6 bases). Germline V CDR1 and CDR2: SQVTM, ANQGSEA. The CDR3 length is 12 residues. Deletions cut 6 bases from V and 7 bases from J, with 16 bases between. CDR3 sequence reads: CSVTSAAGEQYF. The CDR3 DNA follows: TGCAGCGTGACTAGTGCAGCGGGTGAGCAGTACTTC.

This chain's CDR3 is CASSLSGQGGSPLHF. CDR3 sequence (DNA): TGTGCCAGCAGCTTATCTGGACAGGGAGGATCACCCCTCCACTTT. The J gene is TRBJ1-6, the V gene TRBV13; 8 bases agree with TRBD1. Germline assignment: CDR1 PRHDT and CDR2 FYEKMQ (reference sequence). The CDR3 loop spans 15 amino acids. J lost 10 bases, V lost 2 bases, and 7 bases had no gene match.

The chain employs TRBV27 and TRBJ1-6; D is ambiguous. Trimming removed 6 bases at V and 10 bases at J, with 19 bases between. Germline V gene lookup returns CDR1 MNHEY and CDR2 SMNVEV (reference sequence). This CDR3 is built from 15 residues. CDR3 sequence reads: CASSPLPPGESPLHF. The CDR3 coding sequence is TGTGCCAGCAGCCCCCTGCCCCCCGGAGAATCACCCCTCCACTTT.

This clone was observed a handful of times. The chain links TRBV5-4 to TRBJ2-1; no clear D. Trimming left V 0 bases short and J 3 bases short, with 7 bases between. The CDR3 consists of 14 residues. CDR1 and CDR2 from the germline V gene are SGHNT and YYREEE (reference sequence). The CDR3 DNA is TGTGCCAGCAGCTTGGGGGGTGGCTACAATGAGCAGTTCTTC. Protein product: CASSLGGGYNEQFF.

This clone was seen more than once but under ten times. The CDR3 sequence is CASSQDSAAGSGYTF. The CDR3 DNA reads TGTGCCAGCAGCCAAGATAGCGCGGCAGGTTCTGGCTACACCTTC. The chain couples TRBV3-1 (or the pseudogene TRBV3-2) to TRBJ1-2; D remains ambiguous. The V end lost 0 bases, the J end lost 7 bases, and 15 bases lay between the germline ends. The germline CDR1 and CDR2 sequences are LGHDT and YNNKEL (reference sequence). This CDR3 has 15 residues.

This chain connects TRBV3-1 (or the pseudogene TRBV3-2) to TRBJ2-3; 15 positions match TRBD2. V was clipped by 4 bases and J by 1 base; unmatched bases: 6. CDR3 length equals 18 residues. Germline CDR1 and CDR2: LGHDT and YNNKEL (reference sequence). Written as DNA, the CDR3 is TGTGCCAGCAGCCCGAGGACTAGCGGGAGGGCGGGCACAGATACGCAGTATTTT. It codes for CASSPRTSGRAGTDTQYF.

V is TRBV18 and J is TRBJ2-1, with 11 bases identical to TRBD1. The J segment lost 7 bases and the V segment lost 4 bases, leaving 3 bases of the junction unmatched. Germline V lookup: CDR1 KGHSH, CDR2 LQKENI. The length of the CDR3 is 14 residues. The DNA for the CDR3 is TGTGCCAGCTCACTAGGACAGGGGGCGAATGAGCAGTTCTTC. Its protein is CASSLGQGANEQFF.

This clone was recorded only once. The chain has TRBV28 and TRBJ2-1; D is uncertain. CDR1 and CDR2 (germline): MDHEN, SYDVKM. Deletions cut 4 bases from V and 9 bases from J, with 10 bases between. The CDR3 runs to 12 residues. The CDR3 DNA follows: TGTGCCAGCAGTTCCGGGCTAATTGAGCAGTTCTTC. Protein: CASSSGLIEQFF.

This clone was seen a handful of times. The J gene is TRBJ2-3, the V gene TRBV5-4; TRBD2 is a possible D gene (6 bases). Germline V gene data show CDR1 as SGHNT and CDR2 as YYREEE (reference sequence). Trimming pared 0 bases from V and 1 base from J, leaving 9 bases between. The length of the CDR3 is 15 residues. CDR3 residues: CASSLAGVGTDTQYF. CDR3 bases: TGTGCCAGCAGCTTGGCGGGAGTAGGCACAGATACGCAGTATTTT.

The gene calls are TRBV3-1 (or the pseudogene TRBV3-2) and TRBJ1-5, with TRBD1 matching over 7 bases. The germline V gene has CDR1 LGHDT and CDR2 YNNKEL (reference sequence). Germline trimming cut 3 bases from V and 4 bases from J; bases unmatched to any gene: 3. This CDR3 spans 14 amino acids. CDR3 sequence reads: CASSQTGQNQPQHF. In DNA, the CDR3 is TGTGCCAGCAGCCAGACGGGACAGAATCAGCCCCAGCATTTT.

V is TRBV27 and J is TRBJ1-4; 7 bases are shared with TRBD1. CDR1 is MNHEY, CDR2 SMNVEV, per germline (reference sequence). The CDR3 loop spans 17 amino acids. With V trimmed by 4 bases and J by 2 bases, 10 bases remained unmatched. CDR3 amino acids: CASSSQERGPTNEKLFF. The CDR3 DNA sequence: TGTGCCAGCAGTTCACAAGAGAGGGGGCCCACTAATGAAAAACTGTTTTTT.

The rearrangement joins TRBV28 to TRBJ2-7, with 7 bases identical to TRBD1. The CDR3 has 13 amino acids. V trimming: 3 bases; J trimming: 2 bases; junction bases outside the gene matches: 1. CDR1 is MDHEN and CDR2 is SYDVKM in the germline V gene. DNA for the CDR3: TGTGCCAGCAGTTTGGGACAGACCTACGAGCAGTACTTC. Protein product: CASSLGQTYEQYF.

The gene calls are TRBV5-4 and TRBJ2-2; TRBD1 is a possible D gene (6 bases). Germline CDR1 and CDR2: SGHNT and YYREEE (reference sequence). The CDR3 sequence is 14 residues long. Trimming took 1 base from V and 3 from J, leaving 7 bases between them. In nucleotides, the CDR3 is TGTGCCAGCAGCTTGAACAGGGACACCGGGGAGCTGTTTTTT. It yields the protein CASSLNRDTGELFF.

The V call is TRBV29-1, the J call TRBJ2-1; 8 nucleotides agree with TRBD2. Germline V gene sequence: CDR1 SQVTM, CDR2 ANQGSEA. J gave up 4 bases and V 6 bases, and 8 bases lay outside the gene matches. This CDR3 has 14 amino acids. The CDR3 sequence: CSVREAGAYNEQFF. The DNA for the CDR3 is TGCAGCGTCCGGGAAGCGGGAGCTTACAATGAGCAGTTCTTC.

The chain is built from TRBV19 and TRBJ1-5; TRBD1 aligns across 7 bases. V was clipped by 4 bases and J by 5 bases; unmatched bases: 8. CDR3 length: 15 residues. From germline, CDR1 is LNHDA and CDR2 SQIVND (reference sequence). As DNA, the CDR3 is TGTGCCAGTAGTACCAGCGGAGGGGGCTATCAGCCCCAGCATTTT. It yields the protein CASSTSGGGYQPQHF.

This sequence joins TRBV4-2 and TRBJ2-7; D unclear. Germline V gene sequence: CDR1 LGHNA, CDR2 YNFKEQ. This CDR3 has 14 residues. Trimming took 0 bases from V and 3 from J, leaving 9 bases between them. The chain's CDR3 is CASSQEWADYEQYF. The CDR3 DNA reads as TGTGCCAGCAGCCAAGAGTGGGCAGACTACGAGCAGTACTTC.

This chain connects TRBV5-6 to TRBJ2-5; the D is unclear. V was shortened by 0 bases and J by 5 bases, with 11 bases between the two germline ends. Germline CDR1 is SGHDT and CDR2 is YYEEEE. This CDR3 is built from 14 residues. The DNA for the CDR3 is TGTGCCAGCAGCTTGGAACTGGGCCAGGAGACCCAGTACTTC. It specifies CASSLELGQETQYF.

The CDR3 region has the DNA TGTGCCAGCAGACTAATGCCGGACGGTGACATTCAGTACTTC. Its translation is CASRLMPDGDIQYF. The V call is TRBV5-4, the J call TRBJ2-4; D is unresolved. Germline CDR1 and CDR2: SGHNT and YYREEE (reference sequence). Trimming took off 5 bases at V and 8 bases at J, with 17 bases between the two ends. This CDR3 has 14 amino acids.